The source of this T cell receptor (beta chain) is a study of blood T cell repertoires in COVID-19. About the research overall: Whether acute or convalescent, the COVID-19 samples came from the United States, Italy and Spain. In each case, the material was cDNA or gDNA derived from T cells, B-cell-depleted T cells, or PBMCs.

The germline V gene has CDR1 SNHLY and CDR2 FYNNEI. The CDR3 consists of 16 residues. Trimming pared 8 bases from V and 3 bases from J, leaving 21 bases between. Per the original data handling: The authors estimated nucleated cell counts from reference gene primer amplification. Repertoires were generated with immunoSEQ multiplex PCR, while TCRdb's copy carries only in-frame clones and drops some. Clone size and V and J calls were adopted from that table, with D and trimming inferred from the DNA. The repertoire holds more than 150,000 clones, with 84% as singletons. The sample comprised peripheral blood. The TCR sequence derives from a woman in her 50s with acute or convalescent COVID-19. V is TRBV2 and J is TRBJ2-3; possible D gene TRBD1, 6 bases. The CDR3 nucleotides are TGTGCCAGCCTCCCGGGCGACAGGCACATAACAGATACGCAGTATTTT. This encodes CASLPGDRHITDTQYF.